The present T cell receptor (beta chain) was sequenced within a study of blood T cells in healthy people across ages. Whole-study context: T cells yielded about one barcoded beta molecule per two cells through template switching.

Turning to this clonotype: Its target is unknown.

The CDR3 covers 15 residues. Trimming took 4 bases from V and 4 from J, leaving 15 bases between them. Germline V gene lookup returns CDR1 KGHDR and CDR2 SFDVKD. The individuals who served as donors were healthy Caucasians living in Russia, aged about 6 to 95. Combining a sample-barcoded 5' primer with a J-beta primer mix, a second PCR ran for about 7 to 12 cycles. Tagging of each cDNA molecule was performed by a template-switch adaptor with 12 random nucleotides. TCRdb ran MiXCR on the 5' RACE reads and lists one entry per CDR3 protein. Among about 680,000 distinct CDR3 sequences, 45% to 50% were seen once, and the ten largest hold 30% to 35%. Study findings and constraints: Observed TCR beta diversity per million T cells went down as age went up. This fall followed a roughly linear course with age.

This sequence joins TRBV24-1 and TRBJ2-5, with D possibly being TRBD1 or TRBD2 (5 bases each). The origin of this receptor is a woman between 55 and 75 years old in good health. The sample was blood. CDR3 sequence reads: CATSDPGRTGETQYF. The DNA of the CDR3 is TGTGCCACCAGTGACCCGGGGCGGACCGGAGAGACCCAGTACTTC.